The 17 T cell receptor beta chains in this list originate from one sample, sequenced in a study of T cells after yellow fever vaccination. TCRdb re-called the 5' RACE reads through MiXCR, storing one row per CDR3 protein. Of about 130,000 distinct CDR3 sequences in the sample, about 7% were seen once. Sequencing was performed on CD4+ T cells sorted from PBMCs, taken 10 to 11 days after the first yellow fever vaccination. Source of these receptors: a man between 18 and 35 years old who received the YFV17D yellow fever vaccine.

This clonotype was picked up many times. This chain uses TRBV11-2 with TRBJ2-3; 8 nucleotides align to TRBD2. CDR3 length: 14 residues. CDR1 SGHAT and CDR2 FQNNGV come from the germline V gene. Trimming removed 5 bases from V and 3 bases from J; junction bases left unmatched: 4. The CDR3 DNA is TGTGCCAGCAGCGGCGGACTAGCAACAGATACGCAGTATTTT. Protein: CASSGGLATDTQYF.

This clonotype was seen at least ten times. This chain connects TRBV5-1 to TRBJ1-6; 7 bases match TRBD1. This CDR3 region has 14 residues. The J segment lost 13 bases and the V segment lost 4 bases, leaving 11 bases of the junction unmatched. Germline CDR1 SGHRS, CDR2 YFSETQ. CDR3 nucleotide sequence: TGCGCCAGCAGCCCGGGACAGCCGGCCGTCCCCCTCCACTTT. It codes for CASSPGQPAVPLHF. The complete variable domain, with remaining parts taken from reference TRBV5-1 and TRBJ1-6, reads KAGVTQTPRYLIKTRGQQVTLSCSPISGHRSVSWYQQTPGQGLQFLFEYFSETQRNKGNFPGRFSGRQFSNSRSEMNVSTLELGDSALYLCASSPGQPAVPLHFGNGTRLTVT.

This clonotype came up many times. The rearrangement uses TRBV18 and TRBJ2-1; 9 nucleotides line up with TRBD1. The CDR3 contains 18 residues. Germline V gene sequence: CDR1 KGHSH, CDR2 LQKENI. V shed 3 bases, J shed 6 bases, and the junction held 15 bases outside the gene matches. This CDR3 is CASSPFLSGQGMGNEQFF. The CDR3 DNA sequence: TGTGCCAGCTCACCGTTCTTGTCGGGACAGGGTATGGGCAATGAGCAGTTCTTC.

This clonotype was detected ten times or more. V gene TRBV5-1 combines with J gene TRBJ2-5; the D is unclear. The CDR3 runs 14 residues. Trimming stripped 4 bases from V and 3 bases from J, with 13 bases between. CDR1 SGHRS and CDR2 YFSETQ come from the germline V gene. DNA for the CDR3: TGCGCCAGCAGCGTGGACCGGTCCGAAGAGACCCAGTACTTC. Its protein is CASSVDRSEETQYF. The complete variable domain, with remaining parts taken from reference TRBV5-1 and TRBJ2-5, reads KAGVTQTPRYLIKTRGQQVTLSCSPISGHRSVSWYQQTPGQGLQFLFEYFSETQRNKGNFPGRFSGRQFSNSRSEMNVSTLELGDSALYLCASSVDRSEETQYFGPGTRLLVL.

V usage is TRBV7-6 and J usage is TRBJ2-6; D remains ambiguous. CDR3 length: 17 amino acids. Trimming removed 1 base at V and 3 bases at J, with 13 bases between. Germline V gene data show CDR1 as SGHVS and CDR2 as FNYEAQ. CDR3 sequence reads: CASSLVGQGFGANVLTF. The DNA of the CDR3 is TGTGCCAGCAGCTTAGTTGGGCAAGGGTTTGGGGCCAACGTCCTGACTTTC.

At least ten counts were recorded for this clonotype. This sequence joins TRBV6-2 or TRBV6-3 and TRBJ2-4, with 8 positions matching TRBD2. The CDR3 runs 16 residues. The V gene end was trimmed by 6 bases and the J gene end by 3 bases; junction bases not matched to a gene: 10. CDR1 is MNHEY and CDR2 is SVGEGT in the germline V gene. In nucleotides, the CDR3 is TGTGCCAGCAGACCCGTCGGGGGGGACTACAAAAACATTCAGTACTTC. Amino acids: CASRPVGGDYKNIQYF.

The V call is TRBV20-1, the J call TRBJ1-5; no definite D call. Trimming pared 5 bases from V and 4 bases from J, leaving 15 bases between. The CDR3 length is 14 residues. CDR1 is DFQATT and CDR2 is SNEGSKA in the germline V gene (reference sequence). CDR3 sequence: CSAPAPGDNQPQHF. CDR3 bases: TGCAGTGCTCCAGCCCCTGGGGATAATCAGCCCCAGCATTTT.

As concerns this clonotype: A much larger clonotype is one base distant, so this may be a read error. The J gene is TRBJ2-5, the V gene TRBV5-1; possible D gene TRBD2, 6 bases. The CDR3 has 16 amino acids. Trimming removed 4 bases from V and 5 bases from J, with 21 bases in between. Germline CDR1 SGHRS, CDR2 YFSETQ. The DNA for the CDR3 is TGCGCCAGCAGCCTGGAAGCGGGCCATGTGGGGGAGACCCAGTACTTC. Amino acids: CASSLEAGHVGETQYF.

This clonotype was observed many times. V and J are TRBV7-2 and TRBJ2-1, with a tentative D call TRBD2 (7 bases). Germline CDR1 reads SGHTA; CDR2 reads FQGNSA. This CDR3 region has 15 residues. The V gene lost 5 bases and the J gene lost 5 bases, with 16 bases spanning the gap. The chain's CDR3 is CASSPWGGQDNEQFF. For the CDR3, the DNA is TGTGCCAGCAGCCCATGGGGGGGGCAGGACAATGAGCAGTTCTTC. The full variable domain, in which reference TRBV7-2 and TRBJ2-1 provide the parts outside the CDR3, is GAGVSQSPSNKVTEKGKDVELRCDPISGHTALYWYRQSLGQGLEFLIYFQGNSAPDKSGLPSDRFSAERTGGSVSTLTIQRTQQEDSAVYLCASSPWGGQDNEQFFGPGTRLTVL.

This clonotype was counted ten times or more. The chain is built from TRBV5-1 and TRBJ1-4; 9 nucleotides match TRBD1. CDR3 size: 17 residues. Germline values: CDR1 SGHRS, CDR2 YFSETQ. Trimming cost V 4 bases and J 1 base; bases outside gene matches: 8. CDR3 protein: CASSQVPGQGTNEKLFF. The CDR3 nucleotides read TGCGCCAGCAGCCAAGTCCCGGGACAGGGAACTAATGAAAAACTGTTTTTT.

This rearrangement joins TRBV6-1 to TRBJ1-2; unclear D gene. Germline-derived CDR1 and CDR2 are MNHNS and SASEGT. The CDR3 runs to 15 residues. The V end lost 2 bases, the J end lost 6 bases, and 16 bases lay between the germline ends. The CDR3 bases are TGTGCCAGCAGTGAAAATTCGGCAGGCAAGAATGGCTACACCTTC. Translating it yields CASSENSAGKNGYTF.

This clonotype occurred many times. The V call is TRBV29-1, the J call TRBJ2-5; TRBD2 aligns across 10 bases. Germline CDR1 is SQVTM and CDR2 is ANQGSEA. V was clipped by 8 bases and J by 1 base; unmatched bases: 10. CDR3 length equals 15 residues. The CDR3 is CSLNLAGGSQETQYF. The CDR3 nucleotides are TGCAGCCTCAACTTAGCGGGGGGTTCCCAAGAGACCCAGTACTTC. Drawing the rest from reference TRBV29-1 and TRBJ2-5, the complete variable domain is SAVISQKPSRDICQRGTSLTIQCQVDSQVTMMFWYRQQPGQSLTLIATANQGSEATYESGFVIDKFPISRPNLTFSTLTVSNMSPEDSSIYLCSLNLAGGSQETQYFGPGTRLLVL.

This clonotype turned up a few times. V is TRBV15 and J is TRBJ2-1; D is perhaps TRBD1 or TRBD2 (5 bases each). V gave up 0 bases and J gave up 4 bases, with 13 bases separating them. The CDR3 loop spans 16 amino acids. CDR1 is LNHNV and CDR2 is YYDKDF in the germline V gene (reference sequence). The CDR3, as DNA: TGTGCCACCAGCAGAGACGCCCGTGGGGGTTACAATGAGCAGTTCTTC. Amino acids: CATSRDARGGYNEQFF.

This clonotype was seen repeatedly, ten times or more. The CDR3 spells CASSSQGNYGYTF. CDR3 DNA sequence: TGTGCCAGCAGTTCACAGGGTAACTATGGCTACACCTTC. This sequence joins TRBV5-5 and TRBJ1-2, with D possibly being TRBD1 (6 bases). Germline V lookup: CDR1 SGHKS, CDR2 YYEKEE (reference sequence). V lost 5 bases and J 1 base, leaving 9 bases between the germline ends. The CDR3 extends over 13 amino acids.

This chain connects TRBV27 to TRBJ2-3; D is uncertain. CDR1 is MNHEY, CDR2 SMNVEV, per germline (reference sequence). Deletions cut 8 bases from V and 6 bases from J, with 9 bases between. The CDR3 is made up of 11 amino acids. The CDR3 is CASRLGDTQYF. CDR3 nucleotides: TGTGCCAGCCGATTGGGGGATACGCAGTATTTT.

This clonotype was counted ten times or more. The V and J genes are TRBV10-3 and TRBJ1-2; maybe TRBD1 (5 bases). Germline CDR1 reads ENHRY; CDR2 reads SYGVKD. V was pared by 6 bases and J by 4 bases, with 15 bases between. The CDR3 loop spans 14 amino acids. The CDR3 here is CAIRGTDPLYGYTF. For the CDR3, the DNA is TGTGCCATCAGGGGGACCGATCCCCTCTATGGCTACACCTTC.

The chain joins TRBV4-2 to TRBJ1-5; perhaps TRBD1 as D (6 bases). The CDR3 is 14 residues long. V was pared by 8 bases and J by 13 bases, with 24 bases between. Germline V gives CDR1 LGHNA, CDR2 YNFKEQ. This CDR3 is CASGMRAGERIQHF. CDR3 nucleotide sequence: TGTGCCAGCGGAATGAGGGCAGGGGAGAGGATTCAGCATTTT.